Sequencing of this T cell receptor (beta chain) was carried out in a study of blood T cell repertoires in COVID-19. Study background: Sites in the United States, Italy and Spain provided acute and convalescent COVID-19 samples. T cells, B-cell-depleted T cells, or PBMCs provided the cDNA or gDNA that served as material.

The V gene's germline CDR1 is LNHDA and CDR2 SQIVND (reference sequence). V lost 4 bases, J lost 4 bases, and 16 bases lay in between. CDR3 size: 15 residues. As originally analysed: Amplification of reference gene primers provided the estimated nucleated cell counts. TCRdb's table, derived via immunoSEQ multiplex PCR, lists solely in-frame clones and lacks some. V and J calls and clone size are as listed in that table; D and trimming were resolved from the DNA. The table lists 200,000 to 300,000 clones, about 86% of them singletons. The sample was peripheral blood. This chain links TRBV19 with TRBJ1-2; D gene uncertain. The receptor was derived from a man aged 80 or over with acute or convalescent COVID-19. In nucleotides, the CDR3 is TGTGCCAGTAGTACACTAGGTGGAGGGTTCTATGGCTACACCTTC. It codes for CASSTLGGGFYGYTF. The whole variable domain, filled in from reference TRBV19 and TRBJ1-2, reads DGGITQSPKYLFRKEGQNVTLSCEQNLNHDAMYWYRQDPGQGLRLIYYSQIVNDFQKGDIAEGYSVSREKKESFPLTVTSAQKNPTAFYLCASSTLGGGFYGYTFGSGTRLTVV.